Listed below are T cell receptor beta chains from one sample, sequenced in a study of post-analysis software for immune sequencing data. TCRdb passed the PCR reads through MiXCR, listing each CDR3 protein once. Here the sample spans around 400,000 distinct CDR3 sequences, roughly 35% being singletons. The sample was blood. The receptors here all came from a girl aged 5-17 years with multiple sclerosis. CDR3s include the opening cysteine and the closing phenylalanine or tryptophan. D genes are given only for firm matches. Where a row states a size, it is once, few, many or the class of an expanded clone; other rows omit it.

V	J	D	size	CDR3	DNA
TRBV4-2	TRBJ1-2	.	.	CASSCGTEIPYGYTF	TGTGCCAGCAGCTGTGGGACCGAAATCCCCTATGGCTACACCTTC
TRBV12-3/TRBV12-4	TRBJ1-6	.	.	CASTKAGARNSPLHF	TGTGCCAGCACCAAGGCAGGGGCTAGGAATTCACCCCTCCACTTT
TRBV21-1	TRBJ2-3	.	.	CASGPLAGEDNTDTQYF	TGTGCCAGCGGCCCTCTAGCGGGGGAGGATAACACAGATACGCAGTATTTT
TRBV12-3/TRBV12-4	TRBJ2-5	TRBD1	.	CARGTGLGVEETQYF	TGTGCCAGGGGGACAGGGCTGGGGGTAGAAGAGACCCAGTACTTC
TRBV4-1	TRBJ2-6	TRBD1	few	CASGYRDRALSGANVLTF	TGCGCCAGCGGATACCGGGACAGGGCTCTCTCTGGGGCCAACGTCCTGACTTTC
TRBV7-3	TRBJ2-7	TRBD1	.	CASSLSQDRGYEQYF	TGTGCCAGCAGCTTAAGCCAGGACAGGGGCTACGAGCAGTACTTC
TRBV10-2	TRBJ1-6	TRBD1	few	CASSPGQLYNSPLHF	TGCGCCAGCAGTCCGGGACAGCTCTATAATTCACCCCTCCACTTT
TRBV10-3	TRBJ2-1	.	many	CAISESNRHNEQFF	TGTGCCATCAGTGAGTCAAACAGGCACAATGAGCAGTTCTTC
TRBV5-1	TRBJ2-1	TRBD1	.	CASSSGDEFGQGPNEQFF	TGCGCCAGCAGCTCCGGTGACGAATTTGGACAGGGTCCGAATGAGCAGTTCTTC
TRBV20-1	TRBJ2-3	.	.	CSARPPLSTDTQYF	TGCAGTGCCCGACCTCCTTTGAGCACAGATACGCAGTATTTT
TRBV29-1	TRBJ2-7	TRBD1	few	CSVEGDRGAYEQYF	TGCAGCGTTGAAGGGGACAGGGGGGCCTACGAGCAGTACTTC
TRBV4-1	TRBJ2-7	TRBD2	.	CASSHGKPMTSGYEQYF	TGCGCCAGCAGCCACGGGAAACCGATGACTAGCGGCTACGAGCAGTACTTC
TRBV4-3	TRBJ1-2	TRBD1	.	CASSHGTGGYGYTF	TGCGCCAGCAGCCATGGAACAGGGGGCTATGGCTACACCTTC
TRBV4-2	TRBJ2-6	.	.	CASTLADEIGANVLTF	TGTGCCTCGACTTTGGCGGATGAGATTGGGGCCAACGTCCTGACTTTC
TRBV21-1	TRBJ2-4	.	.	CARRVFQTHIQYF	TGTGCCAGGAGGGTTTTTCAAACGCACATTCAGTACTTC
TRBV5-5	TRBJ2-1	TRBD2	.	CASSLGLAGGAPRRNEQFF	TGTGCCAGCAGCTTGGGACTAGCGGGGGGGGCCCCGCGTCGAAATGAGCAGTTCTTC
TRBV27	TRBJ2-7	.	few	CASSLSVAGLSYEQYF	TGTGCCAGCAGTTTATCGGTGGCGGGACTTAGCTACGAGCAGTACTTC
TRBV12-3/TRBV12-4	TRBJ1-6	.	.	CASSHDRTRSPLHF	TGTGCCAGCAGTCACGACAGGACCCGTTCACCCCTCCACTTT
TRBV7-9	TRBJ2-7	.	few	CASSGGDSRLTYEQYF	TGTGCCAGCAGCGGGGGGGACAGCCGTTTAACCTACGAGCAGTACTTC
TRBV5-4	TRBJ1-2	.	.	CASSSEGGSNYGYTF	TGTGCCAGCAGCTCTGAAGGGGGGAGTAACTATGGCTACACCTTC
TRBV12-3/TRBV12-4	TRBJ2-1	TRBD1	.	CASSRSGTGALNEQFF	TGTGCCAGCAGTCGTTCCGGGACAGGGGCGTTAAATGAGCAGTTCTTC
TRBV6-5	TRBJ2-5	TRBD1	few	CASSNRDRAGETQYF	TGTGCCAGCAGTAATCGGGACAGGGCAGGAGAGACCCAGTACTTC
TRBV7-3	TRBJ2-7	.	few	CASSAAGGPTYEQYF	TGTGCCAGCAGCGCCGCCGGGGGGCCAACCTACGAGCAGTACTTC
TRBV4-1	TRBJ2-7	.	.	CASSQVHSSYEQYF	TGCGCCAGCAGCCAAGTCCATTCTTCCTACGAGCAGTACTTC
TRBV12-3/TRBV12-4	TRBJ1-1	.	.	CASSGDFSNTEAFF	TGTGCCAGCAGTGGGGACTTTTCGAACACTGAAGCTTTCTTT
TRBV9	TRBJ2-5	.	few	CASSVARGDILETQYF	TGTGCCAGCAGCGTAGCTCGCGGGGACATTCTGGAGACCCAGTACTTC
TRBV12-3/TRBV12-4	TRBJ2-3	.	many	CASSQVTDTQYF	TGTGCCAGCAGTCAGGTCACAGATACGCAGTATTTT
TRBV10-3	TRBJ2-5	TRBD1	.	CAIRPTGGETQYF	TGTGCCATCAGACCCACAGGGGGCGAGACCCAGTACTTC
TRBV28	TRBJ2-7	TRBD1	.	CASSPQPGTGVNEQYF	TGTGCCAGCAGTCCCCAACCCGGGACAGGGGTCAACGAGCAGTACTTC
TRBV6-1	TRBJ1-4	.	.	CASASAGSNEKLFF	TGTGCCAGCGCCTCCGCAGGGTCTAATGAAAAACTGTTTTTT
TRBV7-2	TRBJ2-3	.	.	CASSFQGGDTQYF	TGTGCCAGCAGCTTTCAAGGTGGAGATACGCAGTATTTT
TRBV3-1	TRBJ2-1	.	few	CASSPPGGDNEQFF	TGTGCCAGCAGCCCCCCAGGGGGGGACAATGAGCAGTTCTTC
TRBV6-2/TRBV6-3	TRBJ2-1	.	many	CASWGADSYNEQFF	TGTGCCAGCTGGGGAGCGGACTCCTACAATGAGCAGTTCTTC
TRBV20-1	TRBJ1-1	.	few	CSALHPSVVDTEAFF	TGCAGTGCCCTACACCCCTCAGTTGTGGACACTGAAGCTTTCTTT
TRBV4-1	TRBJ2-7	TRBD1	.	CASSQDHRDREQYF	TGCGCCAGCAGCCAAGATCATCGGGACAGGGAGCAGTACTTC
TRBV4-2	TRBJ2-7	.	.	CASSPDGQYNYEQYF	TGTGCCAGCAGCCCGGATGGACAGTATAACTACGAGCAGTACTTC
TRBV3-1	TRBJ1-5	.	few	CASSLQGAVQPQHF	TGTGCCAGCAGCCTGCAGGGAGCGGTTCAGCCCCAGCATTTT
TRBV6-2/TRBV6-3	TRBJ1-2	.	.	CASSRQESNYDYTF	TGTGCCAGCAGCAGACAAGAATCTAACTATGACTACACCTTC
TRBV12-3/TRBV12-4	TRBJ2-3	.	few	CASSYAPTDTQYF	TGTGCCAGCAGTTATGCTCCCACAGATACGCAGTATTTT
TRBV25-1	TRBJ2-2	TRBD2	.	CASSAIGGGAGGTGELFF	TGTGCCAGCAGTGCCATAGGCGGGGGGGCCGGTGGCACCGGGGAGCTGTTTTTT
TRBV27	TRBJ1-5	.	few	CASSTDVGQPQHF	TGTGCCAGCAGCACCGACGTGGGACAGCCCCAGCATTTT
TRBV28	TRBJ1-3	.	.	CASSSWQGRNTIYF	TGTGCCAGCAGTTCTTGGCAGGGTCGAAACACCATATATTTT
TRBV6-6	TRBJ2-3	.	.	CASTLRGSVADTQYF	TGTGCCAGCACCTTACGGGGGTCGGTCGCAGATACGCAGTATTTT
TRBV15	TRBJ2-1	.	few	CATSLFGGGEQFF	TGTGCCACCAGCCTTTTCGGGGGCGGTGAGCAGTTCTTC
TRBV4-1	TRBJ2-1	TRBD2	few	CASSQEGLAGPWDEQFF	TGCGCCAGCAGCCAAGAGGGACTAGCGGGCCCCTGGGATGAGCAGTTCTTC
TRBV20-1	TRBJ1-2	.	few	CSAPRLLSSPANYGYTF	TGCAGTGCTCCGAGACTCCTTTCTTCACCGGCTAACTATGGCTACACCTTC
TRBV6-6	TRBJ2-5	.	few	CASDSGNLETQYF	TGTGCCTCGGACAGCGGCAACTTGGAGACCCAGTACTTC
TRBV25-1	TRBJ1-2	TRBD1	.	CASRLVYRGHTF	TGTGCCAGTAGACTCGTCTACAGGGGGCACACCTTC
TRBV20-1	TRBJ2-5	TRBD1	few	CSASLDRGNEQYF	TGCAGTGCTAGTTTGGACAGGGGGAATGAGCAGTACTTC
TRBV2	TRBJ1-5	.	once	CASSEARGYSNQPQHF	TGTGCCAGCAGTGAGGCCAGGGGATATAGCAATCAGCCCCAGCATTTT
TRBV5-1	TRBJ2-3	.	.	CASSESGDTQYF	TGCGCCAGCAGCGAGTCCGGAGATACGCAGTATTTT
TRBV13	TRBJ2-1	.	.	CASRGGAKHDEQFF	TGTGCCAGCAGAGGGGGAGCGAAACACGATGAGCAGTTCTTC
TRBV4-1	TRBJ2-5	TRBD1	few	CASSQNRDRASETQYF	TGCGCCAGCAGCCAAAACCGGGACAGGGCTTCAGAGACCCAGTACTTC
TRBV5-5	TRBJ1-1	.	few	CAGSLVGSMNTEAFF	TGTGCCGGCAGCTTGGTGGGCAGTATGAACACTGAAGCTTTCTTT
TRBV20-1	TRBJ2-2	TRBD1	few	CSARGTGGVNTGELFF	TGCAGTGCTAGAGGGACAGGGGGAGTGAACACCGGGGAGCTGTTTTTT
TRBV6-6	TRBJ1-1	TRBD1	.	CASTSMGGQTEAFF	TGTGCCAGCACCTCGATGGGGGGACAGACTGAAGCTTTCTTT
TRBV24-1	TRBJ1-5	TRBD1	.	CATATGANQPQHF	TGTGCCACCGCGACAGGGGCCAATCAGCCCCAGCATTTT
TRBV6-6	TRBJ2-2	TRBD2	.	CASNSPRGANTGELFF	TGTGCCAGCAATTCCCCGCGGGGGGCAAACACCGGGGAGCTGTTTTTT
TRBV18	TRBJ1-2	.	few	CASSPAGNYGYTF	TGTGCCAGCTCACCTGCCGGGAACTATGGCTACACCTTC
TRBV9	TRBJ2-3	TRBD2	few	CASSVGLAGGITQYF	TGTGCCAGCAGCGTTGGTTTGGCGGGGGGGATTACGCAGTATTTT